This T cell receptor (beta chain) originates from a study of PD-1 blockade in classical Hodgkin lymphoma. The CDR3 loop spans 16 amino acids. The trim removed 4 bases at V and 0 bases at J, leaving 1 base unmatched. CDR1 SGHAT and CDR2 FQNNGV come from the germline V gene. General observations from the study: Reported findings placed baseline TCR diversity lower in newly diagnosed patients (compared with healthy donors).

There was relapse after autologous stem cell transplantation in every patient, and there was variation in brentuximab vedotin exposure. The assay was immunoSEQ multiplex PCR, and TCRdb's table has in-frame clones only and misses some. Altogether about 93,000 clones are present, 80% to 95% being singletons, with the ten largest covering approximately 2.4%. With regard to this clone: The antigen is not known.

This sample comprised peripheral blood mononuclear cells (PBMCs), obtained before the second cycle of nivolumab. The TCR was taken from a human donor with classical Hodgkin lymphoma. The V and J genes are TRBV11-2 and TRBJ1-5; the match to TRBD1 covers 12 bases. CDR3 loop: CASSWGQGASNQPQHF. CDR3 coding DNA: TGTGCCAGCAGCTGGGGACAGGGGGCTAGCAATCAGCCCCAGCATTTT.